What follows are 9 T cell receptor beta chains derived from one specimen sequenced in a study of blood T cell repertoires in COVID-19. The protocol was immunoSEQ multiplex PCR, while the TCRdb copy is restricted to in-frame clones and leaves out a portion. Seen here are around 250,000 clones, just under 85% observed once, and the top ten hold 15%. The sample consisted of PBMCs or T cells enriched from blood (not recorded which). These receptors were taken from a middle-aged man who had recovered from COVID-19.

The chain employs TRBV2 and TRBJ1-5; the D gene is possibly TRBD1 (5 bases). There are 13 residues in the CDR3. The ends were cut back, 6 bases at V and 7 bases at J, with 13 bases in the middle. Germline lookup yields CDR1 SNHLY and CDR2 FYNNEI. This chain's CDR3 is CASRGGEGQPQHF. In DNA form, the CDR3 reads TGTGCCAGCAGGGGGGGAGAAGGGCAGCCCCAGCATTTT. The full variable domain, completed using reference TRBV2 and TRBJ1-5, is EPEVTQTPSHQVTQMGQEVILRCVPISNHLYFYWYRQILGQKVEFLVSFYNNEISEKSEIFDDQFSVERPDGSNFTLKIRSTKLEDSAMYFCASRGGEGQPQHFGDGTRLSIL.

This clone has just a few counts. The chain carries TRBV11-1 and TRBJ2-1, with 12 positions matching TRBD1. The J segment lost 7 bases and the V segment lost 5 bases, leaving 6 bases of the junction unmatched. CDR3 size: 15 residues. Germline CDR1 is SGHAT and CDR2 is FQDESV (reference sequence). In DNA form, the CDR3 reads TGTGCCAGCAGCCTAAGGGACAGGGGGCTTAATGAGCAGTTCTTC. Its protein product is CASSLRDRGLNEQFF.

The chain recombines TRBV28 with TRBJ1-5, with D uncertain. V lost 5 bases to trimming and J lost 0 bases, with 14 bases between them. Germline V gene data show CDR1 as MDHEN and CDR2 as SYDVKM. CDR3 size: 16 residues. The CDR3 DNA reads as TGTGCCAGCAGTCGGGTTTTAGCTAATAGCAATCAGCCCCAGCATTTT. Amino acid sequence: CASSRVLANSNQPQHF.

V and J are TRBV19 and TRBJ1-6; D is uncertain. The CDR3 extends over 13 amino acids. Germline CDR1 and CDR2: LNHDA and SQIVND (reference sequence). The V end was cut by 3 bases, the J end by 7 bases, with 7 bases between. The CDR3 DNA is TGTGCCAGTAGTATGAGGTCGAATTCACCCCTCCACTTT. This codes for CASSMRSNSPLHF.

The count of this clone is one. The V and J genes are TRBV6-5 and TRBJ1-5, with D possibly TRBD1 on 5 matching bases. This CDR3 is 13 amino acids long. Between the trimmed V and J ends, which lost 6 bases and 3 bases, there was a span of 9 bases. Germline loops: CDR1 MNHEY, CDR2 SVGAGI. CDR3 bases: TGTGCCAGCAGCAGGGCGAACAATCAGCCCCAGCATTTT. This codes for CASSRANNQPQHF.

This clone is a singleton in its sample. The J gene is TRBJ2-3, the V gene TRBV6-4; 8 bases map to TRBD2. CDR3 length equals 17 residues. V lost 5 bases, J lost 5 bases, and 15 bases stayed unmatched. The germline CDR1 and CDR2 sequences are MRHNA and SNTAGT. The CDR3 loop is CASSPSFSGGPGDTQYF. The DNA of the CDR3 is TGTGCCAGCAGTCCCTCCTTTTCGGGAGGGCCTGGAGATACGCAGTATTTT.

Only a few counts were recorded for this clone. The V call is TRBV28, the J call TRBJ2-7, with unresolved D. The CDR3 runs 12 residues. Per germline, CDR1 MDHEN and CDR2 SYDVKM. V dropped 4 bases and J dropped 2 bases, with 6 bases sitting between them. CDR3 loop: CASSSLPYEQYF. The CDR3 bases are TGTGCCAGCAGTTCCCTCCCCTACGAGCAGTACTTC.

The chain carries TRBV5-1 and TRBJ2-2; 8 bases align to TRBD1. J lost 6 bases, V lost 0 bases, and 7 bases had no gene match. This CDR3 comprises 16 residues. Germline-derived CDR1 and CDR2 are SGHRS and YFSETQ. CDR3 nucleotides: TGCGCCAGCAGCTTGGCCTGGCAGGGGGCCTCCGGGGAGCTGTTTTTT. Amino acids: CASSLAWQGASGELFF.

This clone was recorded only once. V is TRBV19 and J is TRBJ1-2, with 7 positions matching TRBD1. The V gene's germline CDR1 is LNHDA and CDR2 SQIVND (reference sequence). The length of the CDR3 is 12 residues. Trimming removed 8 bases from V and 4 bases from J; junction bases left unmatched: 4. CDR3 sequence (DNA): TGTGCCAGTGGAGACAGGGCCTATGGCTACACCTTC. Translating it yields CASGDRAYGYTF.